The 20 T cell receptor beta chains below were found in one sample sequenced in a study of blood T cell repertoires in COVID-19. Profiling relied on immunoSEQ multiplex PCR, and the TCRdb table lists in-frame clones only, not all of them. The repertoire includes around 300,000 clones, around 92% of them detected once, and roughly 1.9% sits in the top ten. The source material was PBMCs or T cells enriched from blood (not recorded which). These receptors were taken from an older woman who had recovered from COVID-19.

The chain recombines TRBV6-1 with TRBJ1-6; a weak D match, TRBD1 (6 bases). The CDR3 length is 15 residues. CDR1 MNHNS and CDR2 SASEGT come from the germline V gene. The ends were cut back, 2 bases at V and 5 bases at J, with 10 bases in the middle. DNA for the CDR3: TGTGCCAGCAGTGAATGGACAGAAGATAATTCACCCCTCCACTTT. Translation gives CASSEWTEDNSPLHF.

The chain carries TRBV11-2 and TRBJ2-3; the match to TRBD2 covers 11 bases. The ends lost 0 bases at V and 6 bases at J; junction bases unmatched: 5. This CDR3 comprises 16 residues. From germline, CDR1 is SGHAT and CDR2 FQNNGV. CDR3 loop: CASSLEASGRLDTQYF. DNA of the CDR3: TGTGCCAGCAGCTTAGAGGCTAGCGGGAGGCTTGATACGCAGTATTTT.

This clone has only one observation. The chain couples TRBV28 to TRBJ2-1, with a possible D match to TRBD2 (6 bases). Germline V gene sequence: CDR1 MDHEN, CDR2 SYDVKM. The CDR3 runs 12 residues. V was cut by 2 bases and J by 7 bases, with 6 bases left in between. The CDR3 here is CASSLGGNEQFF. CDR3 DNA: TGTGCCAGCAGTTTAGGGGGGAATGAGCAGTTCTTC.

The chain employs TRBV5-1 and TRBJ1-2, with 12 bases aligning to TRBD1. V dropped 0 bases and J dropped 6; count of bases not matched to a gene: 3. Germline loops: CDR1 SGHRS, CDR2 YFSETQ. There are 15 residues in the CDR3. DNA for the CDR3: TGCGCCAGCAGCTTGGCGGGACAGGGGGCGGATGGCTACACCTTC. It translates to CASSLAGQGADGYTF.

The J gene is TRBJ1-1, the V gene TRBV10-2; no clear D. The V end lost 4 bases, the J end lost 1 base, and 7 bases lay between the germline ends. The germline V gene encodes CDR1 WSHSY and CDR2 SAAADI. This CDR3 has 13 residues. In DNA, the CDR3 is TGCGCCAGCAGTGGGGAGGGGAACACTGAAGCTTTCTTT. It yields the protein CASSGEGNTEAFF.

V usage is TRBV6-5 and J usage is TRBJ1-1; possible D gene TRBD1, 5 bases. The CDR3 is 14 residues long. CDR1 is MNHEY, CDR2 SVGAGI, per germline. V shed 4 bases and J shed 10 bases, with 19 bases lying between them. Here the CDR3 DNA reads TGTGCCAGCAGTTCCGAAACAGGAGTTGGTGGAGCTTTCTTT. Translating it yields CASSSETGVGGAFF.

The chain recombines TRBV18 with TRBJ2-2; 7 positions agree with TRBD2. Per the germline V gene, CDR1 is KGHSH and CDR2 is LQKENI. There are 16 residues in the CDR3. V was clipped by 5 bases and J by 5 bases; unmatched bases: 11. The CDR3 loop reads CASSEGLAEQTGELFF. As DNA, the CDR3 is TGTGCCAGCTCAGAAGGGCTAGCGGAGCAAACCGGGGAGCTGTTTTTT.

This chain joins TRBV30 and TRBJ2-3, with D possibly TRBD2 on 6 matching bases. Deletions cut 5 bases from V and 5 bases from J, with 20 bases between. This CDR3 has 15 residues. The V gene's germline CDR1 is GTSNPN and CDR2 SVGIG (reference sequence). CDR3 amino acids: CAWGEVSGRLDTQYF. In DNA form, the CDR3 reads TGTGCCTGGGGGGAGGTTAGCGGTAGGTTAGATACGCAGTATTTT.

This chain links TRBV29-1 with TRBJ2-7, with TRBD1 matching 7 bases. This CDR3 has 17 residues. Losses at the gene ends were 4 bases for V and 6 bases for J; bases not matched to a gene: 21. Germline CDR1 and CDR2: SQVTM and ANQGSEA. The CDR3 is CSVGQQGKRPMSVEQYF. In DNA form, the CDR3 reads TGCAGCGTTGGACAACAGGGGAAGCGTCCCATGAGTGTCGAGCAGTACTTC.

V usage is TRBV11-2 and J usage is TRBJ1-1; possibly TRBD1 for D (6 bases). The length of the CDR3 is 15 residues. The V end lost 5 bases, the J end lost 0 bases, and 13 bases lay between the germline ends. Germline V gives CDR1 SGHAT, CDR2 FQNNGV. In DNA, the CDR3 is TGTGCCAGCAGCCCCTCCGGGACAATGAACACTGAAGCTTTCTTT. It specifies CASSPSGTMNTEAFF.

V and J are TRBV7-9 and TRBJ1-3, with D possibly matching TRBD1 (5 bases). Germline V gene data show CDR1 as SEHNR and CDR2 as FQNEAQ (reference sequence). The CDR3 contains 13 residues. V shed 3 bases and J shed 8 bases, with 11 bases lying between them. CDR3 in DNA: TGTGCCAGCAGCTTTGGCAGGGCGGACACCATATATTTT. Protein sequence: CASSFGRADTIYF.

This clone was seen a single time. The gene calls are TRBV7-9 and TRBJ1-1; TRBD1 might be the D (6 bases). The germline V gene encodes CDR1 SEHNR and CDR2 FQNEAQ (reference sequence). This CDR3 is 14 amino acids long. The V gene lost 6 bases and the J gene lost 4 bases, with 15 bases spanning the gap. The DNA of the CDR3 is TGTGCCAGCAGTTTCCACGGGGGGGCCACTGAAGCTTTCTTT. Its translation: CASSFHGGATEAFF.

In regard to this clone: This same CDR3 is encoded by further DNA sequences in the sample. This sequence joins TRBV19 and TRBJ2-1; TRBD2 agrees at 9 bases. Germline V lookup: CDR1 LNHDA, CDR2 SQIVND (reference sequence). This CDR3 is 15 amino acids long. The V and J ends lost 3 bases and 7 bases, in that order; junction bases with no gene match: 7. CDR3 amino acids: CASSIQTSGGNEQFF. In DNA form, the CDR3 reads TGTGCCAGTAGTATCCAGACTAGCGGTGGGAATGAGCAGTTCTTC.

This rearrangement joins TRBV6-6 to TRBJ2-5; weak D call: TRBD2 (6 bases). CDR3 size: 12 residues. Germline CDR1 is MNHNY and CDR2 is SVGAGI (reference sequence). Trimming removed 6 bases at V and 4 bases at J, with 9 bases between. This chain's CDR3 is CASRGGVETQYF. The DNA of the CDR3 is TGTGCCAGCAGGGGAGGAGTAGAGACCCAGTACTTC.

This clone came up a few times. The V call is TRBV2, the J call TRBJ2-7; D gene ambiguous. Looked up from germline, CDR1 is SNHLY and CDR2 is FYNNEI. Deletions cut 3 bases from V and 5 bases from J, with 5 bases between. The CDR3 loop spans 11 amino acids. CDR3 residues: CASSDSDEQYF. The CDR3, as DNA: TGTGCCAGCAGTGATTCTGACGAGCAGTACTTC.

The gene calls are TRBV7-3 and TRBJ2-3; 10 bases agree with TRBD2. CDR1 and CDR2 (germline): SGHTA, FQGTGA. The CDR3 runs to 16 residues. Trimming took 0 bases from V and 4 from J; bases not matched to a gene: 4. CDR3 sequence: CASSLTPGLAADTQYF. CDR3 bases: TGTGCCAGCAGCTTAACGCCTGGACTAGCGGCAGATACGCAGTATTTT.

V and J are TRBV12-3 or TRBV12-4 and TRBJ1-1; D is uncertain. The CDR3 contains 12 residues. Trimming removed 8 bases at V and 5 bases at J, with 12 bases between. The CDR3 region has the DNA TGTGCCAGCGGTCGGCCGGGGACTGAAGCTTTCTTT. Translated, it gives CASGRPGTEAFF.

The chain carries TRBV10-1 and TRBJ1-1; 9 positions match TRBD1. The germline V gene encodes CDR1 WNHNN and CDR2 SYGVQD (reference sequence). V gave up 0 bases and J gave up 5 bases; unmatched junction bases: 10. The length of the CDR3 is 17 residues. The CDR3 coding sequence is TGCGCCAGCAGTGAGTCGAGGGGACAGGGAATTTGGACTGAAGCTTTCTTT. Translation: CASSESRGQGIWTEAFF.

V usage is TRBV28 and J usage is TRBJ1-5, with D perhaps matching TRBD1 (6 bases). The CDR3 extends over 11 amino acids. CDR1 is MDHEN and CDR2 is SYDVKM in the germline V gene. V lost 5 bases, J lost 12 bases, and 11 bases lay in between. The CDR3 here is CASSAPGHQHF. The CDR3 DNA reads TGTGCCAGCAGTGCTCCGGGACACCAGCATTTT.

The gene calls are TRBV27 and TRBJ2-2, with D uncertain. Trimming left V 1 base short and J 2 bases short, with 8 bases between. Germline V gene data show CDR1 as MNHEY and CDR2 as SMNVEV (reference sequence). The CDR3 is 15 residues long. CDR3 sequence: CASSLWATNTGELFF. CDR3 bases: TGTGCCAGCAGTTTATGGGCCACTAACACCGGGGAGCTGTTTTTT.